Below, 26 T cell receptor beta chains from the same sample are listed, as sequenced in a study of blood T cells in healthy people across ages. Combining a sample-barcoded 5' primer with a J-beta primer mix, a second PCR ran for roughly 6 to 12 cycles. TCRdb recomputed calls from the 5' RACE reads with MiXCR, one row per CDR3 protein. The sample contains approximately 800,000 distinct CDR3 sequences, roughly 53% of which appear only once. The sample taken for sequencing was blood. Receptors originate from a man older than 75 in good health.

This sequence joins TRBV5-1 and TRBJ2-1; D might be TRBD1 or TRBD2, each matching 5 bases. The CDR3 is 16 amino acids. CDR1 is SGHRS, CDR2 YFSETQ, per germline. The V end was cut by 3 bases, the J end by 0 bases, with 13 bases between. In DNA, the CDR3 is TGCGCCAGCAGCTCCGGGACGACCCCCTCCTACAATGAGCAGTTCTTC. Translated: CASSSGTTPSYNEQFF.

V and J are TRBV12-3 or TRBV12-4 and TRBJ2-3; D is undetermined. This CDR3 is built from 10 residues. The germline V and J ends were trimmed by 4 bases and 6 bases, with 2 bases remaining between them. CDR3 DNA: TGTGCCAGCAGTTGGGATACGCAGTATTTT. This encodes CASSWDTQYF.

There are a few counts of this clonotype. This chain joins TRBV4-2 and TRBJ2-6; D tentatively reads TRBD1 or TRBD2 (5 bases each). The CDR3 length is 15 residues. The V gene lost 3 bases and the J gene lost 4 bases, with 10 bases spanning the gap. CDR1 and CDR2 from the germline V gene are LGHNA and YNFKEQ. CDR3 region: CASSQRGAGANVLTF. The DNA for the CDR3 is TGTGCCAGCAGCCAGAGGGGAGCAGGGGCCAACGTCCTGACTTTC.

V usage is TRBV9 and J usage is TRBJ2-3; 7 bases match TRBD2. The CDR3 length is 16 residues. The V gene's germline CDR1 is SGDLS and CDR2 YYNGEE. J lost 0 bases, V lost 3 bases, and 7 bases had no gene match. The CDR3 DNA is TGTGCCAGCAGCGGACCCGAGCGGGGAAGCACAGATACGCAGTATTTT. Protein product: CASSGPERGSTDTQYF. Filled out from reference TRBV9 and TRBJ2-3, the complete variable domain reads DSGVTQTPKHLITATGQRVTLRCSPRSGDLSVYWYQQSLDQGLQFLIQYYNGEERAKGNILERFSAQQFPDLHSELNLSSLELGDSALYFCASSGPERGSTDTQYFGPGTRLTVL.

This rearrangement joins TRBV12-3 or TRBV12-4 to TRBJ2-7, with 11 bases that match TRBD2. CDR3 length: 17 residues. After removal of 6 bases from V and 5 bases from J, the junction contained 15 bases not matched to a gene. DNA of the CDR3: TGTGCCAGCAGCACTTGGGGTAGCGGGAGGGCCGAGAACGAGCAGTACTTC. Its protein is CASSTWGSGRAENEQYF.

The chain joins TRBV14 to TRBJ2-3; 10 bases fit TRBD2. This CDR3 spans 14 amino acids. J was trimmed by 7 bases and V by 7 bases; bases with no gene match: 8. Germline V gene lookup returns CDR1 SGHDN and CDR2 FVKESK. CDR3 sequence reads: CASKRDSGRYTQYF. CDR3 in DNA: TGTGCCAGCAAACGAGATAGCGGGAGGTATACGCAGTATTTT.

The chain carries TRBV7-9 and TRBJ2-7; a weak D match, TRBD2 (6 bases). The CDR3 is 12 residues long. V lost 4 bases, J lost 6 bases, and 10 bases lay in between. Germline assignment: CDR1 SEHNR and CDR2 FQNEAQ (reference sequence). CDR3 residues: CASSSMGGEQYF. CDR3 DNA sequence: TGTGCCAGCAGCTCCATGGGAGGCGAGCAGTACTTC. The entire variable domain, with the rest obtained from reference TRBV7-9 and TRBJ2-7, is as follows: DTGVSQNPRHKITKRGQNVTFRCDPISEHNRLYWYRQTLGQGPEFLTYFQNEAQLEKSRLLSDRFSAERPKGSFSTLEIQRTEQGDSAMYLCASSSMGGEQYFGPGTRLTVT.

This clonotype has just one count. V gene TRBV18 combines with J gene TRBJ2-5, with D perhaps TRBD1 (6 bases). Looked up from germline, CDR1 is KGHSH and CDR2 is LQKENI. The V and J ends lost 11 bases and 7 bases respectively, with 20 bases between them. The CDR3 consists of 13 residues. CDR3 loop: CAASSTGIGTQYF. DNA for the CDR3: TGTGCCGCAAGCTCAACAGGGATTGGGACCCAGTACTTC.

The rearrangement joins TRBV12-3 or TRBV12-4 to TRBJ2-2, with D perhaps assigned TRBD1 or TRBD2 (7 bases each). The CDR3 extends over 16 amino acids. The V gene lost 6 bases and the J gene lost 0 bases, with 14 bases spanning the gap. CDR3 protein: CASSQGGGPNTGELFF. In nucleotides, the CDR3 is TGTGCCAGCAGCCAGGGGGGAGGGCCGAACACCGGGGAGCTGTTTTTT.

The chain carries TRBV6-5 and TRBJ2-1; possibly TRBD1 or TRBD2 for D (5 bases each). The CDR3 consists of 12 residues. The V and J ends lost 8 bases and 10 bases respectively, with 15 bases between them. The germline V gene encodes CDR1 MNHEY and CDR2 SVGAGI. The CDR3 DNA sequence: TGTGCCAGCTCGGGACGCCTCTCGGAGCAGTTCTTC. It yields the protein CASSGRLSEQFF.

V gene TRBV7-9 combines with J gene TRBJ2-5; D not certain. The CDR3 is made up of 15 amino acids. V was pared by 0 bases and J by 3 bases, with 11 bases between. In germline, CDR1 is SEHNR, CDR2 FQNEAQ (reference sequence). In DNA, the CDR3 is TGTGCCAGCAGCTTAGCAGCGTCCTCCGAAGAGACCCAGTACTTC. Residues: CASSLAASSEETQYF.

The chain carries TRBV18 and TRBJ2-2, with D maybe TRBD2 (5 bases). This CDR3 region has 16 residues. The V gene lost 3 bases and the J gene lost 1 base, with 12 bases spanning the gap. CDR1 is KGHSH, CDR2 LQKENI, per germline. CDR3 DNA: TGTGCCAGCTCACCGCTTGGGAGCGGGAACACCGGGGAGCTGTTTTTT. Its protein is CASSPLGSGNTGELFF.

This clonotype was found a few times. The gene calls are TRBV2 and TRBJ2-7; weak D call: TRBD2 (5 bases). Germline V gene lookup returns CDR1 SNHLY and CDR2 FYNNEI. The CDR3 contains 14 residues. The V end lost 11 bases, the J end lost 2 bases, and 19 bases lay between the germline ends. The CDR3 region is CASRAPTGTYEQYF. The CDR3, as DNA: TGTGCCTCCCGAGCCCCGACCGGGACCTACGAGCAGTACTTC.

This chain uses TRBV10-3 with TRBJ2-1; TRBD2 matches at 9 bases. CDR1 and CDR2 from the germline V gene are ENHRY and SYGVKD. The V and J ends lost 6 bases and 6 bases, in that order; junction bases with no gene match: 9. This CDR3 has 15 amino acids. The CDR3 DNA reads as TGTGCCATCAGCCCTAGCGGGGTGGGGACCAATGAGCAGTTCTTC. This translates into CAISPSGVGTNEQFF.

This clonotype occurred a few times. The chain couples TRBV13 to TRBJ1-1; D is unresolved. The CDR3 is made up of 15 amino acids. Trimming removed 1 base from V and 1 base from J, with 10 bases in between. The V gene's germline CDR1 is PRHDT and CDR2 FYEKMQ (reference sequence). CDR3 region: CASSLEAGQNTEAFF. Here the CDR3 DNA reads TGTGCCAGCAGCTTAGAGGCAGGCCAGAACACTGAAGCTTTCTTT. Looking up the rest from reference TRBV13 and TRBJ1-1 gives the full variable domain: AAGVIQSPRHLIKEKRETATLKCYPIPRHDTVYWYQQGPGQDPQFLISFYEKMQSDKGSIPDRFSAQQFSDYHSELNMSSLELGDSALYFCASSLEAGQNTEAFFGQGTRLTVV.

This rearrangement joins TRBV7-2 to TRBJ2-5; 7 positions match TRBD1. CDR1 and CDR2 from the germline V gene are SGHTA and FQGNSA. The CDR3 runs to 16 residues. The J segment lost 1 base and the V segment lost 6 bases, leaving 11 bases of the junction unmatched. The CDR3 sequence is CASRGRGTAAQETQYF. CDR3 bases: TGTGCCAGCAGGGGCAGGGGGACGGCGGCCCAAGAGACCCAGTACTTC.

There are a few counts of this clonotype. The genes are TRBV20-1 and TRBJ2-1, with D tentatively TRBD2 (6 bases). The V and J ends lost 6 bases and 8 bases respectively, with 29 bases between them. The CDR3 extends over 17 amino acids. Germline assignment: CDR1 DFQATT and CDR2 SNEGSKA (reference sequence). DNA of the CDR3: TGCAGTGCAGAACCGGGACTCCGAGTCCTGGGTGCCCATGAGCAGTTCTTC. Translation gives CSAEPGLRVLGAHEQFF.

This chain connects TRBV29-1 to TRBJ2-5; 8 positions agree with TRBD1. V shed 7 bases, J shed 11 bases, and the junction held 18 bases outside the gene matches. Germline V gives CDR1 SQVTM, CDR2 ANQGSEA. This CDR3 spans 14 amino acids. CDR3 residues: CSAFPGTGRNEQYF. In DNA form, the CDR3 reads TGCAGCGCCTTTCCCGGGACAGGAAGAAATGAGCAGTACTTC.

There are a few counts of this clonotype. This chain connects TRBV6-6 to TRBJ2-7; 8 bases are a match to TRBD1. V was pared by 2 bases and J by 2 bases, with 11 bases of the junction left unmatched. Germline V gives CDR1 MNHNY, CDR2 SVGAGI (reference sequence). There are 17 residues in the CDR3. The CDR3 sequence: CASSYEGSGTGAYEQYF. Written as DNA, the CDR3 is TGTGCCAGCAGTTACGAAGGGTCCGGGACAGGCGCCTACGAGCAGTACTTC.

This chain uses TRBV20-1 with TRBJ1-1, with a weak D call TRBD1 (5 bases). The V gene lost 5 bases and the J gene lost 3 bases, with 10 bases spanning the gap. CDR1 DFQATT and CDR2 SNEGSKA come from the germline V gene (reference sequence). The CDR3 length is 12 residues. CDR3 DNA sequence: TGCAGTGCTCCCGCGGGGCACACTGAAGCTTTCTTT. The encoded protein is CSAPAGHTEAFF.

The V call is TRBV20-1, the J call TRBJ1-4; D might be TRBD1 (5 bases). This CDR3 spans 13 amino acids. V lost 6 bases and J lost 3, with 11 bases in between. CDR1 is DFQATT, CDR2 SNEGSKA, per germline (reference sequence). CDR3 residues: CSAQRGANEKLFF. The DNA of the CDR3 is TGCAGTGCACAGCGGGGCGCTAATGAAAAACTGTTTTTT.

The CDR3 DNA is TGTGCCATCAGTGAGGGGACAGCGGATGAAAAACTGTTTTTT. Translated: CAISEGTADEKLFF. The chain employs TRBV10-3 and TRBJ1-4, with TRBD1 matching 7 bases. Germline CDR1 is ENHRY and CDR2 is SYGVKD. This CDR3 has 14 amino acids. Trimming took 2 bases from V and 6 from J; bases not matched to a gene: 3.

This clonotype has more than one count but fewer than ten. The gene calls are TRBV20-1 and TRBJ2-7; D remains ambiguous. The germline V and J ends were trimmed by 4 bases and 3 bases, with 13 bases remaining between them. This CDR3 is 13 amino acids long. Germline values: CDR1 DFQATT, CDR2 SNEGSKA (reference sequence). In DNA form, the CDR3 reads TGCAGTGCTATTCTGGCTACGGGCTACGAGCAGTACTTC. Its translation is CSAILATGYEQYF.

The rearrangement uses TRBV18 and TRBJ1-2, with a weak D call TRBD1 (5 bases). The CDR3 is 14 residues long. Trimming stripped 6 bases from V and 3 bases from J, with 14 bases between. Germline values: CDR1 KGHSH, CDR2 LQKENI. Written as DNA, the CDR3 is TGTGCCAGCTCGCTTCACGGGGGTGACTATGGCTACACCTTC. This codes for CASSLHGGDYGYTF.

This clonotype was counted only a few times. The chain uses TRBV11-2 and TRBJ2-7, with 9 bases identical to TRBD2. V was pared by 0 bases and J by 0 bases, with 6 bases of the junction left unmatched. This CDR3 region has 17 residues. Germline V CDR1 and CDR2: SGHAT, FQNNGV. CDR3 bases: TGTGCCAGCAGCTTAGACAATCTAGCGGGGTCCTCCTACGAGCAGTACTTC. Translated, it gives CASSLDNLAGSSYEQYF.

This clonotype was seen only a few times. The genes are TRBV15 and TRBJ2-1, with a tentative D call TRBD1 (6 bases). The V gene lost 1 base and the J gene lost 4 bases, with 11 bases spanning the gap. Germline V gene data show CDR1 as LNHNV and CDR2 as YYDKDF (reference sequence). The CDR3 covers 15 residues. CDR3 bases: TGTGCCACCAGCAGAGGTGACAGGAGATACAATGAGCAGTTCTTC. Translating it yields CATSRGDRRYNEQFF.